The 29 T cell receptor beta chains in this list originate from one sample, sequenced in a study of radiotherapy plus CTLA-4 blockade in lung cancer. Assay: immunoSEQ multiplex PCR; the TCRdb copy retains only in-frame clones and omits some. The table includes some 60,000 clones, less than 80% detected once. The sample was peripheral blood, taken from a patient treated with radiotherapy plus ipilimumab. Source of these receptors: a human donor with non-small cell lung cancer who had a complete response to radiotherapy plus ipilimumab.

This clone has just a few counts. The chain joins TRBV19 to TRBJ1-4; D is ambiguous. This CDR3 contains 12 residues. Per the germline V gene, CDR1 is LNHDA and CDR2 is SQIVND (reference sequence). V lost 5 bases, J lost 7 bases, and 8 bases lay in between. CDR3 protein: CASSARTEKLFF. The CDR3 bases are TGTGCCAGTAGTGCCAGAACTGAAAAACTGTTTTTT. The full variable domain, its missing parts supplied by reference TRBV19 and TRBJ1-4, is DGGITQSPKYLFRKEGQNVTLSCEQNLNHDAMYWYRQDPGQGLRLIYYSQIVNDFQKGDIAEGYSVSREKKESFPLTVTSAQKNPTAFYLCASSARTEKLFFGSGTQLSVL.

The chain carries TRBV11-3 and TRBJ2-7, with 10 bases that match TRBD2. Germline-derived CDR1 and CDR2 are SGHNT and YENEEA. CDR3 length: 12 amino acids. CDR3 in amino acids: CASSSGTSELRV. CDR3 nucleotides: TGTGCCAGCAGCTCCGGGACTAGCGAGTTGCGCGTC.

V gene TRBV7-2 combines with J gene TRBJ1-1, with 7 bases matching TRBD1. Germline values: CDR1 SGHTA, CDR2 FQGNSA. The trim removed 5 bases at V and 5 bases at J, leaving 20 bases unmatched. The CDR3 spans 18 residues. In DNA, the CDR3 is TGTGCCAGCAGCCTATGGTTATACAGGGGCCTAGGCTCTACTGAAGCTTTCTTT. It translates to CASSLWLYRGLGSTEAFF.

About this clone itself: One junction end does not reproduce the germline sequence, and a read error may be involved. In the same sample, other DNA sequences code for this CDR3. The chain carries TRBV2 and TRBJ1-2, with 7 bases aligning to TRBD1. Germline V gene data show CDR1 as SNHLY and CDR2 as FYNNEI. This CDR3 comprises 14 residues. The CDR3 DNA is TGTGCCAGTAGTGAGCAGGGGGTGGACTATGGCTACACCTTC. Translation: CASSEQGVDYGYTF.

V usage is TRBV11-2 and J usage is TRBJ2-2; 10 bases match TRBD2. CDR3 size: 18 residues. Trimming cost V 3 bases and J 3 bases; bases outside gene matches: 10. From germline, CDR1 is SGHAT and CDR2 FQNNGV. The CDR3 DNA follows: TGTGCCAGCAGCTTTTGGGGTCGGAGCGGGAGGGACACCGGGGAGCTGTTTTTT. This encodes CASSFWGRSGRDTGELFF. The complete variable domain, with remaining parts taken from reference TRBV11-2 and TRBJ2-2, reads EAGVAQSPRYKIIEKRQSVAFWCNPISGHATLYWYQQILGQGPKLLIQFQNNGVVDDSQLPKDRFSAERLKGVDSTLKIQPAKLEDSAVYLCASSFWGRSGRDTGELFFGEGSRLTVL.

Concerning this clone: Mismatch with germline at one junction end may stem from a read error. The CDR3 region is CASSFGTGDFNYGHTF. Written as DNA, the CDR3 is TGTGCCAGCAGCTTCGGGACAGGTGACTTCAACTATGGCCACACCTTC. The chain couples TRBV9 to TRBJ1-2; 8 bases agree with TRBD1. Germline lookup yields CDR1 SGDLS and CDR2 YYNGEE. The CDR3 runs to 16 residues.

In its sample, this clone was seen once. The CDR3 bases are TGTGCCAGCAGTGAGACAGGGTCCGGGGAGCTGTTTTTT. Translating it yields CASSETGSGELFF. This chain joins TRBV6-1 and TRBJ2-2; 7 positions match TRBD1. Germline V gene lookup returns CDR1 MNHNS and CDR2 SASEGT. V was pared by 3 bases and J by 6 bases, with 1 base of the junction left unmatched. CDR3 length equals 13 residues.

The chain recombines TRBV29-1 with TRBJ2-6; 8 bases agree with TRBD1. The germline gives CDR1 SQVTM, CDR2 ANQGSEA. The CDR3 extends over 15 amino acids. The V and J ends lost 7 bases and 2 bases, in that order; junction bases with no gene match: 7. CDR3: CSARQGMAGANVLTF. Here the CDR3 DNA reads TGCAGCGCCCGACAGGGGATGGCTGGGGCCAACGTCCTGACTTTC.

The chain uses TRBV2 and TRBJ2-3, with unresolved D. The germline CDR1 and CDR2 sequences are SNHLY and FYNNEI. The CDR3 sequence is 17 residues long. Trimming took off 3 bases at V and 3 bases at J, with 19 bases between the two ends. The DNA for the CDR3 is TGTGCCAGCAGTGATCTACTGGGCCTCCCCCTGACAGATACGCAGTATTTT. Its translation is CASSDLLGLPLTDTQYF.

The genes are TRBV5-6 and TRBJ2-7; D is ambiguous. Germline V gene data show CDR1 as SGHDT and CDR2 as YYEEEE. Between the trimmed V and J ends, which lost 4 bases and 2 bases, there was a span of 13 bases. CDR3 length: 14 residues. This CDR3 is CASSLPGGPYEQYV. The CDR3 region has the DNA TGTGCCAGCAGCCTGCCCGGTGGGCCCTACGAGCAGTACGTC.

This sequence joins TRBV7-2 and TRBJ1-5, with D possibly TRBD1 on 5 matching bases. Germline loops: CDR1 SGHTA, CDR2 FQGNSA. This CDR3 is built from 13 residues. The ends were cut back, 8 bases at V and 4 bases at J, with 12 bases in the middle. The CDR3 sequence: CTSAPGMNQPQHF. CDR3 in DNA: TGTACCAGCGCCCCAGGGATGAATCAGCCCCAGCATTTT.

The gene calls are TRBV11-2 and TRBJ2-2, with a possible D match to TRBD1 (5 bases). V lost 1 base and J 6 bases, leaving 9 bases between the germline ends. The CDR3 consists of 14 residues. The germline V gene encodes CDR1 SGHAT and CDR2 FQNNGV. CDR3: CASSLGRQSGELFF. As DNA, the CDR3 is TGTGCCAGCAGCTTAGGCCGACAGTCCGGGGAGCTGTTTTTT.

The V gene is TRBV9, the J gene TRBJ2-7; D gene uncertain. The V and J ends lost 1 base and 2 bases respectively, with 10 bases between them. This CDR3 region has 14 residues. Germline-derived CDR1 and CDR2 are SGDLS and YYNGEE. For the CDR3, the DNA is TGTGCCAGCAGCGTAAGTCCCACAGCCTACGAGCAGTACGTC. Translation gives CASSVSPTAYEQYV.

CDR3 nucleotides: TGCAGCGGATGGGACAGGGACACTGAAGCTTTCTTT. Residues: CSGWDRDTEAFF. The V gene is TRBV29-1, the J gene TRBJ1-1; 9 nucleotides align to TRBD1. The CDR3 is 12 amino acids. V lost 7 bases to trimming and J lost 3 bases; unmatched junction nucleotides: 3. Germline V CDR1 and CDR2: SQVTM, ANQGSEA.

The chain couples TRBV19 to TRBJ1-3, with 7 bases identical to TRBD1. This CDR3 is built from 17 residues. The germline CDR1 and CDR2 sequences are LNHDA and SQIVND (reference sequence). V shed 3 bases and J 2 bases; nucleotides not matched to a gene: 10. CDR3 nucleotides: TGTGCCAGTAGTATTTTTCAGGGGGAGATAACTGGAAACACCATATATTTT. Amino acid sequence: CASSIFQGEITGNTIYF.

This chain joins TRBV27 and TRBJ2-7, with a tentative D call TRBD1 (6 bases). The ends were cut back, 4 bases at V and 5 bases at J, with 18 bases in the middle. The CDR3 totals 15 residues. Germline CDR1 is MNHEY and CDR2 is SMNVEV (reference sequence). The CDR3 region is CASSSRNRAAHEQYF. CDR3 in DNA: TGTGCCAGCAGTTCGCGGAACAGGGCGGCTCACGAGCAGTACTTC.

V gene TRBV6-5 combines with J gene TRBJ2-3; 7 nucleotides agree with TRBD1. V shed 4 bases, J shed 0 bases, and the junction held 7 bases outside the gene matches. The CDR3 contains 16 residues. Germline V gene lookup returns CDR1 MNHEY and CDR2 SVGAGI. As DNA, the CDR3 is TGTGCCAGCAGTTTATCGGGACAGACTAGCACAGATACGCAGTATTTT. This sequence encodes CASSLSGQTSTDTQYF.

Here the CDR3 reads CASSRGDRGSGELFF. The CDR3 DNA reads as TGTGCCAGCAGCCGGGGGGACCGTGGATCCGGGGAGCTGTTTTTT. The chain recombines TRBV5-4 with TRBJ2-2; TRBD2 aligns across 7 bases. CDR1 is SGHNT, CDR2 YYREEE, per germline (reference sequence). The CDR3 consists of 15 residues. V shed 4 bases, J shed 6 bases, and the junction held 9 bases outside the gene matches.

This clone was observed a few times. The chain links TRBV28 to TRBJ2-2; TRBD2 is a possible D gene (6 bases). Per germline, CDR1 MDHEN and CDR2 SYDVKM. V lost 2 bases and J lost 5, with 9 bases in between. The CDR3 totals 14 residues. Here the CDR3 reads CASSLRGRTGELFF. Written as DNA, the CDR3 is TGTGCCAGCAGTTTACGGGGGAGAACCGGGGAGCTGTTTTTT.

V and J are TRBV7-9 and TRBJ1-2; D not resolved. V was clipped by 1 base and J by 5 bases, with 11 bases between them. Germline CDR1 SEHNR, CDR2 FQNEAQ (reference sequence). The CDR3 loop spans 14 amino acids. In DNA, the CDR3 is TGTGCCAGCAGCTTAGGTTTACGAGGGTATGGCTACACCTTC. Translation gives CASSLGLRGYGYTF. The whole variable domain, remainder taken from reference TRBV7-9 and TRBJ1-2, is DTGVSQNPRHKITKRGQNVTFRCDPISEHNRLYWYRQTLGQGPEFLTYFQNEAQLEKSRLLSDRFSAERPKGSFSTLEIQRTEQGDSAMYLCASSLGLRGYGYTFGSGTRLTVV.

The CDR3 bases are TGTGCCAGCAGCTTCCGAACCCCCCGGGGAGAGACCCAGTACTTC. Protein product: CASSFRTPRGETQYF. This chain uses TRBV5-6 with TRBJ2-5; weak D call: TRBD2 (5 bases). CDR1 SGHDT and CDR2 YYEEEE come from the germline V gene. V gave up 2 bases and J gave up 4 bases, with 15 bases separating them. The length of the CDR3 is 15 residues. Complete variable domain (other parts from reference TRBV5-6 and TRBJ2-5): DAGVTQSPTHLIKTRGQQVTLRCSPKSGHDTVSWYQQALGQGPQFIFQYYEEEERQRGNFPDRFSGHQFPNYSSELNVNALLLGDSALYLCASSFRTPRGETQYFGPGTRLLVL.

This rearrangement joins TRBV15 to TRBJ2-7, with TRBD2 matching over 7 bases. Germline CDR1 reads LNHNV; CDR2 reads YYDKDF (reference sequence). The ends lost 2 bases at V and 0 bases at J; junction bases unmatched: 7. The CDR3 has 16 amino acids. CDR3 DNA: TGTGCCACCAGCAGACGCTGGTCTAGCGGCTCCTACGAGCAGTACGTC. Amino acids: CATSRRWSSGSYEQYV.

This clone was counted only a few times. The chain recombines TRBV19 with TRBJ1-1, with 7 bases matching TRBD1. CDR1 is LNHDA and CDR2 is SQIVND in the germline V gene (reference sequence). The CDR3 has 16 residues. Losses at the gene ends were 5 bases for V and 0 bases for J; bases not matched to a gene: 9. The CDR3 DNA follows: TGTGCCAGTAGTTCTGGGGACAGCTTCATGAACACTGAAGCTTTCTTT. This translates into CASSSGDSFMNTEAFF.

This chain uses TRBV6-4 with TRBJ1-2; maybe TRBD1 (6 bases). Germline CDR1 MRHNA, CDR2 SNTAGT. V dropped 3 bases and J dropped 2 bases, with 13 bases sitting between them. The CDR3 consists of 15 residues. The CDR3 reads CASSEEGGLNYGYTF. As DNA, the CDR3 is TGTGCCAGCAGTGAAGAGGGGGGGCTGAACTATGGCTACACCTTC.

This rearrangement joins TRBV29-1 to TRBJ1-4, with no clear D. The CDR3 is made up of 13 amino acids. Germline loops: CDR1 SQVTM, CDR2 ANQGSEA. V lost 6 bases and J 0 bases, leaving 8 bases between the germline ends. In DNA form, the CDR3 reads TGCAGCGTATCAGGCACAACTAATGAAAAACTGTTTTTT. This sequence encodes CSVSGTTNEKLFF.

J is TRBJ1-2 and V is TRBV12-5; D is perhaps TRBD1 (6 bases). Germline CDR1 and CDR2: LGHNT and FRNRAP. V lost 6 bases and J 8 bases, leaving 16 bases between the germline ends. This CDR3 contains 13 residues. The CDR3 DNA follows: TGTGCTAGTGGCAGAGGGACAAGGGGCGGCTACACCTTC. It yields the protein CASGRGTRGGYTF.

This chain uses TRBV2 with TRBJ1-2; 7 positions match TRBD1. Per the germline V gene, CDR1 is SNHLY and CDR2 is FYNNEI. V lost 1 base to trimming and J lost 5 bases; unmatched junction nucleotides: 1. The CDR3 runs to 13 residues. The CDR3 sequence is CASSEGRGYGYTF. The DNA of the CDR3 is TGTGCCAGCAGTGAAGGCAGGGGGTATGGCTACACCTTC.

The genes are TRBV6-5 and TRBJ2-6; TRBD2 is a possible D gene (5 bases). Germline V lookup: CDR1 MNHEY, CDR2 SVGAGI. The CDR3 is made up of 15 amino acids. V lost 8 bases, J lost 0 bases, and 11 bases lay in between. CDR3 in DNA: TGTGCCAGCGCCCTGAGGGACTCTGGGGCCAACGTCCTGACTTTC. It specifies CASALRDSGANVLTF.

The rearrangement uses TRBV5-1 and TRBJ1-2, with 12 bases aligning to TRBD1. This CDR3 has 15 residues. Germline V CDR1 and CDR2: SGHRS, YFSETQ. J was trimmed by 5 bases and V by 3 bases; bases with no gene match: 5. The CDR3 nucleotides read TGCGCCAGCAGCTATTCGGGACAGGGGGCATATGGCTACACCTTC. It specifies CASSYSGQGAYGYTF.